The 10 T cell receptor beta chains presented below share a single source sample, sequenced in a study of T-cell memory formation after mild COVID-19. TCRdb passed the 5' RACE reads through MiXCR, listing each CDR3 protein once. The sample consists of 250,000 to 400,000 distinct CDR3 sequences, approximately 15% of them appearing once. The sample consisted of PBMCs or a T cell subset sorted from them (not recorded which). The receptors derive from a young man who had mild COVID-19 (a few samples of this study predate the infection). Cell type and time point are not known.

This clonotype was seen a handful of times. V and J are TRBV5-6 and TRBJ1-1; 9 bases align to TRBD1. V lost 4 bases, J lost 0 bases, and 4 bases stayed unmatched. Germline lookup yields CDR1 SGHDT and CDR2 YYEEEE. The CDR3 runs to 15 residues. As DNA, the CDR3 is TGTGCCAGCAGCACGACAGGGGGGATGAACACTGAAGCTTTCTTT. Protein product: CASSTTGGMNTEAFF.

V and J are TRBV7-9 and TRBJ2-1, with D perhaps given as TRBD1 or TRBD2 (5 bases each). V was cut by 5 bases and J by 6 bases, with 14 bases left in between. Germline V CDR1 and CDR2: SEHNR, FQNEAQ (reference sequence). The CDR3 spans 14 residues. The CDR3 loop is CASSRPRGLNEQFF. The CDR3 DNA reads as TGTGCCAGCAGCCGGCCCCGGGGCCTCAATGAGCAGTTCTTC.

This chain uses TRBV12-3 or TRBV12-4 with TRBJ2-5; tentative D call: TRBD2 (5 bases). The V gene lost 5 bases and the J gene lost 3 bases, with 16 bases spanning the gap. The CDR3 runs to 15 residues. CDR3 coding DNA: TGTGCCAGCAGTCGCTCTAGCAATAGGGAAGAGACCCAGTACTTC. Translating it yields CASSRSSNREETQYF.

For the CDR3, the DNA is TGTGCCACCAGCAGAGATCTCGAAGTAGATACGCAGTATTTT. As protein: CATSRDLEVDTQYF. The chain joins TRBV15 to TRBJ2-3; unclear D gene. The CDR3 is made up of 14 amino acids. The V end was cut by 0 bases, the J end by 5 bases, with 9 bases between. Germline V gene sequence: CDR1 LNHNV, CDR2 YYDKDF (reference sequence).

The chain uses TRBV20-1 and TRBJ2-3; D is possibly TRBD2 (6 bases). Trimming took 3 bases from V and 4 from J, leaving 14 bases between them. The CDR3 sequence is 14 residues long. The germline V gene encodes CDR1 DFQATT and CDR2 SNEGSKA (reference sequence). As DNA, the CDR3 is TGCAGTGCTAGGCGCGGGGCGCGGGCAGATACGCAGTATTTT. This encodes CSARRGARADTQYF.

The V and J genes are TRBV4-1 and TRBJ2-3, with a tentative D call TRBD1 (6 bases). The V end lost 8 bases, the J end lost 10 bases, and 7 bases lay between the germline ends. Germline lookup yields CDR1 MGHRA and CDR2 YSYEKL. The CDR3 covers 9 residues. The CDR3 reads CASGTPQYF. CDR3 coding DNA: TGCGCCAGCGGGACACCGCAGTATTTT.

The rearrangement links TRBV2 to TRBJ1-2, with D unresolved. V lost 8 bases and J 4 bases, leaving 8 bases between the germline ends. Looked up from germline, CDR1 is SNHLY and CDR2 is FYNNEI. The CDR3 runs 11 residues. The CDR3 here is CASRRTYGYTF. The DNA of the CDR3 is TGTGCCAGCCGCAGGACCTATGGCTACACCTTC.

The rearrangement uses TRBV2 and TRBJ2-5; D uncertain. The CDR3 consists of 16 residues. In germline, CDR1 is SNHLY, CDR2 FYNNEI. Trimming left V 3 bases short and J 4 bases short, with 18 bases between. In DNA form, the CDR3 reads TGTGCCAGCAGTGAGGACCCAGGACCTGGATTAGAGACCCAGTACTTC. Translated, it gives CASSEDPGPGLETQYF.

The chain is built from TRBV9 and TRBJ2-1; TRBD2 matches at 13 bases. Germline V CDR1 and CDR2: SGDLS, YYNGEE. The length of the CDR3 is 17 residues. V shed 4 bases and J 3 bases; nucleotides not matched to a gene: 7. CDR3 protein: CASSLRGLAGFYNEQFF. In DNA, the CDR3 is TGTGCCAGCAGCCTCAGGGGACTAGCGGGGTTCTACAATGAGCAGTTCTTC.

The V gene is TRBV18, the J gene TRBJ1-1, with D unresolved. Trimming stripped 3 bases from V and 0 bases from J, with 5 bases between. The CDR3 is made up of 13 amino acids. Per germline, CDR1 KGHSH and CDR2 LQKENI. Here the CDR3 reads CASSPSVNTEAFF. The CDR3, as DNA: TGTGCCAGCTCACCCTCAGTGAACACTGAAGCTTTCTTT.